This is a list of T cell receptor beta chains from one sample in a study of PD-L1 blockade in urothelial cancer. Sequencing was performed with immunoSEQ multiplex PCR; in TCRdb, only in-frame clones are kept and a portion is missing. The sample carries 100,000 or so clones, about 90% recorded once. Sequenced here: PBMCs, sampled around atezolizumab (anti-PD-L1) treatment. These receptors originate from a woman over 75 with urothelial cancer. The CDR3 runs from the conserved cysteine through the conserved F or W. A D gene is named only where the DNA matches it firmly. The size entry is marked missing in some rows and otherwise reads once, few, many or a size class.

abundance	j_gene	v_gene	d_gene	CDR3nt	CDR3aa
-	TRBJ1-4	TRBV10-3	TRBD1	TGTGCCATCAGACCCTCGACAGGGACTGACGAAAAACTGTTTTTT	CAIRPSTGTDEKLFF
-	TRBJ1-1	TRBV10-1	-	TGCGCCAGCAGTAACGACGACAGGTTCAACACTGAAGCTTTCTTT	CASSNDDRFNTEAFF
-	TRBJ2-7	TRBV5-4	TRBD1	TGTGCCAGCAGTCGGGACAGGGACCCCTTCTACGAGCAGTATTTC	CASSRDRDPFYEQYF
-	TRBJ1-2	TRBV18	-	TGTGCCAGCTCATCCACTCCTAATGGCTACACCTTC	CASSSTPNGYTF
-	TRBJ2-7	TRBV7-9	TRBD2	TGTGCCAGCAGCTGGGGACTAGCGGGAGGATACCACGAGCAGTACTTC	CASSWGLAGGYHEQYF
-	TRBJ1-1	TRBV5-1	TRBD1	TGCGCCAGCAGCTTGATCAGGGGGCGATCCGGGACTGAAGCTTTCTTT	CASSLIRGRSGTEAFF
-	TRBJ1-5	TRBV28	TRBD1	TGTGCCAGCAGTTTAGAACAGGGGTATCTCAATCAGCCCCAGCATTTT	CASSLEQGYLNQPQHF
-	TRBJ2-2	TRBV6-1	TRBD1	TGTGCCAGCAGGGAAAACAGGGGGCCGGTCACCGGGGAGCTGTTTTTT	CASRENRGPVTGELFF
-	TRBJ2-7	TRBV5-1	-	TGCGCCAGCAGCTTGGAGCCTCGCTCCTACGAGCAGTACTTC	CASSLEPRSYEQYF
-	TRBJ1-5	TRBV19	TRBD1	TGTGCCAGTAGGCCGGGACAGGTGATCAATCAGCCCCAGCATTTT	CASRPGQVINQPQHF
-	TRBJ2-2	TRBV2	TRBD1	TGTGCCAGCAGTGAACGGGGGACAGGGAGTGTCGGGGAGCTGTTTTTT	CASSERGTGSVGELFF
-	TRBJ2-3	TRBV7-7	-	TGTGCCAGCAGCTTAGGTAGCCAAGATACGCAGTATTTT	CASSLGSQDTQYF
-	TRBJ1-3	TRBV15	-	TGTGCCACCAGCAGAGATCCCCCGGGACTTTATGGAAACACCATATATTTT	CATSRDPPGLYGNTIYF
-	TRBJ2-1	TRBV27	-	TGTGCCAGCAGTTTATATTACTTGGCGATCGAAAGGAGGGCCGGGACTGAGCAGTTCTTC	CASSLYYLAIERRAGTEQFF
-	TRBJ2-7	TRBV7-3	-	TGTGCCACCCGGGGCGGGACTCACGAGCAGTACTTC	CATRGGTHEQYF
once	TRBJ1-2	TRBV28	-	TGTGCCAGCGGGGGGGGAACCCGTGGGGGGTATGGCTACACCTTC	CASGGGTRGGYGYTF
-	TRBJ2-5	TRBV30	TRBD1	TGTGCCTGGGACAGGGGGTGGGGAGAGACCCAGTACTTC	CAWDRGWGETQYF
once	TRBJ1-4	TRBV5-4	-	TGTGCCAGCAGCTTGGGCGGGGGCTGGAATGAAAAACTGTTTTTT	CASSLGGGWNEKLFF
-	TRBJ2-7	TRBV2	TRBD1	TGTGCCAGCAATTCACCGGGACAGGGGTCCTACGAGCAGTACTTC	CASNSPGQGSYEQYF
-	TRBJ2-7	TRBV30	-	TGTGCCTGCCAGGTGTTACGTCCTACCTACGAGCAGTACTTC	CACQVLRPTYEQYF
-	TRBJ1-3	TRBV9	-	TGTGCCAGCAGCGTAGGGCGGTCTCCTGGAAACACCATATATTTT	CASSVGRSPGNTIYF
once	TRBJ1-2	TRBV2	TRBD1	TGTGCCAGCAGCCCGGGACAGGGTACTGGCTACACCTTC	CASSPGQGTGYTF
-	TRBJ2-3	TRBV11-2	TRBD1	TGTGCCAGCAGCCGGGGGACAGGGCGCACAGATACGCAGTATTTT	CASSRGTGRTDTQYF
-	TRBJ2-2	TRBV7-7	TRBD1	TGTGCCAGCAGTCTCAAAACAGGGGGGTCGGAAGGCACCGGGGAGCTGTTTTTT	CASSLKTGGSEGTGELFF
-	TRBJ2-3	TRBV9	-	TGTGCCAGCAGCGTATTGCAGGGCGCAGATACGCAGTATTTT	CASSVLQGADTQYF
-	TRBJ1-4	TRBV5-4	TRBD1	TGTGCCAGCAGCTTGGGACAGGGTTCCAATGAAAAACTGTTTTTT	CASSLGQGSNEKLFF
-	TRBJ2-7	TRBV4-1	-	TGCGCCAGCGGGCCTAACTCCTACGAGCAGTACTTC	CASGPNSYEQYF
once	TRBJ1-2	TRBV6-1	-	TGTGCCAGCAAGACAGGTGGTGGCTACACCTTC	CASKTGGGYTF
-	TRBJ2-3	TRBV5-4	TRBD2	TGTGCCAGCAGAAATGGACTAGCGGGAGCAGATACGCAGTATTTT	CASRNGLAGADTQYF
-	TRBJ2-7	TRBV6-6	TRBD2	TGTGCCAGCAGTGTTAGCGGGAGCTACGAGCAGTACTTC	CASSVSGSYEQYF
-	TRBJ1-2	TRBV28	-	TGTGCCAGCAGCTCCCGACCGCTAGTCTATGGCTACACCTTC	CASSSRPLVYGYTF
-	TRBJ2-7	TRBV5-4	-	TGTGCCAGCAGCCCCGGACAGACCTACGAGCAGTACTTC	CASSPGQTYEQYF
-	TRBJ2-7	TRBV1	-	TGCACCAGCAGCCAAGCGTCCTACGAGCAGTACTTC	CTSSQASYEQYF
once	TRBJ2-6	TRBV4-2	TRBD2	TGTGCCAGCAGCCAAGAATGGGGGGGTAGCGGATCTGGGGCCAACGTCCTGACTTTC	CASSQEWGGSGSGANVLTF
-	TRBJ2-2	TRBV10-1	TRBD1	TGCGCCAGCAGTAATTCCGGGACAGGGAACACCGGGGAGCTGTTTTTT	CASSNSGTGNTGELFF
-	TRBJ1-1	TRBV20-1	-	TGCAGTGCCCGCCCGGGGGAAGCTTTCTTT	CSARPGEAFF
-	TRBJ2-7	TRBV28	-	TGTGCCAGCAGTCCCGGGACTCCCAGCTCCTACGAGCAGTACTTC	CASSPGTPSSYEQYF
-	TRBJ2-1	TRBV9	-	TGTGCCAGCAGCCGCATGAGCGGGTCTGGAACCTACAATGAGCAGTTCTTC	CASSRMSGSGTYNEQFF
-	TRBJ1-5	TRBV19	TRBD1	TGTGCCAGTAGTATAAACAGGGGGGTTCGGCAGCCCCAGCATTTT	CASSINRGVRQPQHF
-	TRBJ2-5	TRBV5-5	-	TGTGCCAGCAGCTCCCGGGGGGCGGGAGAGACCCAGTACTTC	CASSSRGAGETQYF
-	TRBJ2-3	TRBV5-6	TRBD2	TGTGCCAGCAGTAAGAGCGGGAGTTGGACAGATACGCAGTATTTT	CASSKSGSWTDTQYF
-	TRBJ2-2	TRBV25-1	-	TGTGCCAGCACCACAGGGAGTACCGGGGAGCTGTTTTTT	CASTTGSTGELFF
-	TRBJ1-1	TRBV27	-	TGTGCCAGCAGTTTTAGGAGGATGAACACTGAAGCTTTCTTT	CASSFRRMNTEAFF
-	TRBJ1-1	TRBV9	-	TGTGCCAGCTCCACTCTGGCGGCGGTGAACACTGAAGCTTTCTTT	CASSTLAAVNTEAFF
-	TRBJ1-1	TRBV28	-	TGTGCCAGCAGTTTAGGCGGGGAGGACACTGAAGCTTTCTTT	CASSLGGEDTEAFF
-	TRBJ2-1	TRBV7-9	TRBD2	TGTGCCAGCAGCCCGCGGGGGGGGTACTCCTACAATGAGCAGTTCTTC	CASSPRGGYSYNEQFF
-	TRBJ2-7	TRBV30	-	TGTGCCTGGAGTCGAGGGGGCTACGAGCAGTACTTC	CAWSRGGYEQYF
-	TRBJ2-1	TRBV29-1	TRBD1	TGCAGCGTTGCCGACAGGGGCTTTTACAATGAGCAGTTCTTC	CSVADRGFYNEQFF
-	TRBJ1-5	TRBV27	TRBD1	TGTGCCAGCAGGCCAGGACAGGGCCTCAATCAGCCCCAGCATTTT	CASRPGQGLNQPQHF
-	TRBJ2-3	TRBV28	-	TGTGCCAGCAGTTCGACAGAATCAGGCAGAGATACGCAGTATTTT	CASSSTESGRDTQYF
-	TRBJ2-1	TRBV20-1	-	TGCAGTGCTAGAGATAATAATGAGCAGTTCTTC	CSARDNNEQFF
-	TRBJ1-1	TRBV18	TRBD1	TGTGCCAGCTCACGAAAGACAGGGGAAGGCACTGAAGCTTTCTTT	CASSRKTGEGTEAFF